This T cell receptor (beta chain) was identified in a study of control samples from healthy donors and cancer patients. The repertoire was sequenced with immunoSEQ multiplex PCR; TCRdb's copy has only in-frame clones and lacks some. The sample contains about 170,000 clones, about nine tenths of which appear only once. The origin of this receptor is a woman in her twenties or thirties in good health. Source material: blood.

CDR3: CASSSRDYTF. The DNA of the CDR3 is TGTGCCAGCAGTTCGAGGGACTACACCTTC. This chain connects TRBV28 to TRBJ1-2; no firm D call. This CDR3 is built from 10 residues. V lost 4 bases and J 10 bases, leaving 7 bases between the germline ends. In germline, CDR1 is MDHEN, CDR2 SYDVKM.